This T cell receptor (beta chain) was captured in a study of T cells in Graves' hyperthyroidism and ophthalmopathy. Study-level points and caveats: Most clonotypes expanded in the thyroid (above 0.001) were also present in blood. Prediction of ophthalmopathy progression came a median around 6 months pre-onset.

Amplification of TCR beta CDR3 regions was performed using RNA transcripts as template. RT-PCR in the first round (using the HTBI primer set) targeted the TCR CDR3. A single record per CDR3 protein comes from TCRdb applying MiXCR to the multiplex PCR reads. The sample holds roughly 600,000 distinct CDR3 sequences, about 14% seen once. This clonotype has ten or more counts. Antigen unknown. Reasons for excluding patients were uncontrolled infection, other autoimmune disease, pregnancy or lactation. CDR1 is SGHAT, CDR2 FQNNGV, per germline. V lost 4 bases to trimming and J lost 1 base; unmatched junction nucleotides: 2. The CDR3 length is 14 residues.

This sequence joins TRBV11-2 and TRBJ2-7; 9 nucleotides match TRBD1. The TCR sequence derives from a woman between 45 and 65 years old with Graves' ophthalmopathy. Material for sequencing was blood. In DNA form, the CDR3 reads TGTGCCAGCAGCTCGGACAGGGGTTCCTACGAGCAGTACTTC. Protein sequence: CASSSDRGSYEQYF.